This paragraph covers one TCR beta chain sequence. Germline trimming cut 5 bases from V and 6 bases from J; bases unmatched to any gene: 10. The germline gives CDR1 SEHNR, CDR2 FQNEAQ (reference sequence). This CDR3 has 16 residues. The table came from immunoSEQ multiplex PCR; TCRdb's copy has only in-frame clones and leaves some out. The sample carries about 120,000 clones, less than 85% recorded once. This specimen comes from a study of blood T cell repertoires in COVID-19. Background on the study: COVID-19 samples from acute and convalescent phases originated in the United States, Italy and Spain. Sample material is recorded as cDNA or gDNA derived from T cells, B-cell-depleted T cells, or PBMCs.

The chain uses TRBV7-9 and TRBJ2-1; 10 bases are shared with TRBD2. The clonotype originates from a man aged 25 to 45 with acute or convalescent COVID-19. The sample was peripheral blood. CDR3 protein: CASSAITSGNFNEQFF. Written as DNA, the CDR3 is TGTGCCAGCAGCGCGATCACTAGCGGGAATTTCAATGAGCAGTTCTTC. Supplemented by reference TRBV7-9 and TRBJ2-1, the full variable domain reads DTGVSQNPRHKITKRGQNVTFRCDPISEHNRLYWYRQTLGQGPEFLTYFQNEAQLEKSRLLSDRFSAERPKGSFSTLEIQRTEQGDSAMYLCASSAITSGNFNEQFFGPGTRLTVL.